This T cell receptor (beta chain) comes out of a study of early T cells in non-severe SARS-CoV-2 infection. Study-wide context: Sequenced material consisted of bulk RNA (from unsorted whole blood), and chains were unpaired.

The table lists this clonotype with many counts. In TCRdb, the 5' RACE reads were re-called with MiXCR into one record per CDR3 protein. The sample holds under 30,000 distinct CDR3 sequences, roughly 4.3% seen once. The CDR3 contains 13 residues. Looked up from germline, CDR1 is SGHDN and CDR2 is FVKESK. V was cut by 5 bases and J by 4 bases, with 8 bases left in between. The receptor comes from an adult who was a healthcare worker with PCR-confirmed SARS-CoV-2 infection or an uninfected control (not recorded which). Sequenced input: whole blood. The V gene is TRBV14, the J gene TRBJ2-2, with D hard to call. The CDR3 reads CASSSWPTGELFF. The CDR3 DNA sequence: TGTGCCAGCAGCAGCTGGCCCACCGGGGAGCTGTTTTTT. The entire variable domain, with the rest obtained from reference TRBV14 and TRBJ2-2, is as follows: EAGVTQFPSHSVIEKGQTVTLRCDPISGHDNLYWYRRVMGKEIKFLLHFVKESKQDESGMPNNRFLAERTGGTYSTLKVQPAELEDSGVYFCASSSWPTGELFFGEGSRLTVL.